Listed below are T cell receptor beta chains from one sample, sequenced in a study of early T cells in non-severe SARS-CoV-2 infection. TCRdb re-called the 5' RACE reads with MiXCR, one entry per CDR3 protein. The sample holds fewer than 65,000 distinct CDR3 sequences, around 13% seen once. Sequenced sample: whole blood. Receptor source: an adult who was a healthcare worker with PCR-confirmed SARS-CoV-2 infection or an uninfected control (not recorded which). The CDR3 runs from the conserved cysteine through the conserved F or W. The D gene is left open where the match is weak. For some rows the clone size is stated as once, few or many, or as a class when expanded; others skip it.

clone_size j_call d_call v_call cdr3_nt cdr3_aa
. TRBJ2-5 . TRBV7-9 TGTGCCAGCAGCTCTGGGACCGGCTTGCAGACCCAGTACTTC CASSSGTGLQTQYF
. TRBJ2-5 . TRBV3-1 TGTGCCAGCAGCCATTTTGAGTTAGAGACCCAGTACTTC CASSHFELETQYF
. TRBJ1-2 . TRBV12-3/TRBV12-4 TGTGCCAGCAGCCCGACTGATAAGTATGGCTACACCTTC CASSPTDKYGYTF
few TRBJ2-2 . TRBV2 TGTGCCAGCAGTGAAGTAACAGGGCAAGGGGGCGGGGAGCTGTTTTTT CASSEVTGQGGGELFF
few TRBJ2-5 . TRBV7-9 TGTGCCAGCAGCAGGGCCAAAGGCGAGGAGACCCAGTACTTC CASSRAKGEETQYF
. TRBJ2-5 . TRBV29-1 TGCAGCGTTTCCTCCGGGACTGGGTGGGAGACCCAGTACTTC CSVSSGTGWETQYF
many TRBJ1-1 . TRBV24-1 TGTGCCACCCGTGTACGGACTGAGGAGAACACTGAAGCTTTCTTT CATRVRTEENTEAFF
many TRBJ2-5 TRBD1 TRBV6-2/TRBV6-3 TGTGCCAGCAGTCAGACCCACAGGGGACAGACCCAGTACTTC CASSQTHRGQTQYF
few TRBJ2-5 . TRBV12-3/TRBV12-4 TGTGCCAGCAGTTTAGCCGGACGGGAGATGGAGACCCAGTACTTC CASSLAGREMETQYF
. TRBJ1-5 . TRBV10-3 TGTGCCATCAGTGAGGCTAGGGTTGGTGCGCAGCCCCAGCATTTT CAISEARVGAQPQHF
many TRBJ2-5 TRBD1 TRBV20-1 TGCAGTGCTAGGAGCCCGGGACAGGGCATGTGGACCCAGTACTTC CSARSPGQGMWTQYF
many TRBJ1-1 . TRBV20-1 TGCAGTGCTAGGGGGGGACAGAACACTGAAGCTTTCTTT CSARGGQNTEAFF
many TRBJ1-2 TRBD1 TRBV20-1 TGCAGTGCCCCCGCGACAGGGGTCGGCGGCTACACCTTC CSAPATGVGGYTF
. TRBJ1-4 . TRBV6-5 TGTGCCAGCAGACCTATTTCAACTAATGAAAAACTGTTTTTT CASRPISTNEKLFF
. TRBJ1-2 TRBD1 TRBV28 TGTGCCAGCAGTTCCAGGGGGCCTGAAGGCTACACCTTC CASSSRGPEGYTF
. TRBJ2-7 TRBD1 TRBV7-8 TGTGCCAGCAGCTTCGGGACAGGGTTCTACGAGCAGTACTTC CASSFGTGFYEQYF
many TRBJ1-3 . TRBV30 TGTGCCTGGAGTCGGACAGCCTCTGGAAACACCATATATTTT CAWSRTASGNTIYF
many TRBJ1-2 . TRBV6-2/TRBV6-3 TGTGCCAGCAGTTACTCGAGGATGAAGGGGCCGAATGGCTACACCTTC CASSYSRMKGPNGYTF
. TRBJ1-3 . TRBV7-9 TGTGCCAGCAGACCAGGCCTGCTTGGGGGCACCATATATTTT CASRPGLLGGTIYF
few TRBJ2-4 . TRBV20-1 TGCAGTGCTAGAGATCTACAGGTCCTAAACATTCAGTACTTC CSARDLQVLNIQYF
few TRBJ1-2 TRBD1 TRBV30 TGTGCCTGGAGGGAACCGGGACAGGGCCCCCCCTATGGCTACACCTTC CAWREPGQGPPYGYTF
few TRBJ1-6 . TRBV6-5 TGTGCCAGCAGTCAGGGGAGGAATTCACCCCTCCACTTT CASSQGRNSPLHF
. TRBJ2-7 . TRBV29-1 TGCAGCCCAAGGGGAATTAGAAGGAGAAGGTCCTACGAGCAGTACTTC CSPRGIRRRRSYEQYF
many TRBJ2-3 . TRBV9 TGTGCCAGCAGCGTAGCCGTAGGAGGGCACACAGATACGCAGTATTTT CASSVAVGGHTDTQYF
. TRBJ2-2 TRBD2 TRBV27 TGTGCCAGCATCGGCGGGGGGCCCACCGGGGAGCTGTTTTTT CASIGGGPTGELFF
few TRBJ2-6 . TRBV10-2 TGCGCCAGCAGGAGGGCGCCGGGACGCAGGGATCCCTCTGGGGCCAACGTCCTGACTTTC CASRRAPGRRDPSGANVLTF
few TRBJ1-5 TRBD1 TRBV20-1 TGCAGTGCTAGCAGGGACAGGGGATCCAATCAGCCCCAGCATTTT CSASRDRGSNQPQHF
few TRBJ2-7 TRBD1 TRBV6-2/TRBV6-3 TGTGCCAGCAGTTACTCGTTGGGACAGTCATACGAGCAGTACTTC CASSYSLGQSYEQYF
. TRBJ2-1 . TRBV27 TGTGCCAGCAGTTTCTTGGGGGGGGCTTATGAGCAGTTCTTC CASSFLGGAYEQFF
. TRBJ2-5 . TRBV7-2 TGTGCCAGCAGCTTATTAAGAGGAGAGACCCAGTACTTC CASSLLRGETQYF
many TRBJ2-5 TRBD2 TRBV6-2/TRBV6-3 TGTGCCAGCAGTTACTCGCAACCGCGGGGGGACCAAGAGACCCAGTACTTC CASSYSQPRGDQETQYF
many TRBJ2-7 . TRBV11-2 TGTGCCAGCAGCCGGACATCCTACGAGCAGTACTTC CASSRTSYEQYF
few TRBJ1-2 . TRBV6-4 TGTGCCAGCAGTTTGTCCGGGACATATGGCTACACCTTC CASSLSGTYGYTF
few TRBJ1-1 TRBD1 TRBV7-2 TGTGCCAGCAGCTTAGCCCCGACAGGGGGCTCCACTGAAGCTTTCTTT CASSLAPTGGSTEAFF
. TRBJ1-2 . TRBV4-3 TGCGCCAGCAGCCAAGGGGTCGCAGATCCTAACTATGGCTACACCTTC CASSQGVADPNYGYTF
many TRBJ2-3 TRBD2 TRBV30 TGTGCCTGGACTAGCGGGGGGGCCACAACGCAGTATTTT CAWTSGGATTQYF
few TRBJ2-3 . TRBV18 TGTGCCAGCTCACCCTTAGGGGCAGATACGCAGTATTTT CASSPLGADTQYF
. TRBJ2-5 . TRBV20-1 TGCAGTGCTAGACGACGGGGAGAGACCCAGTACTTC CSARRRGETQYF
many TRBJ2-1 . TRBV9 TGTGCCAGCAGCGTAAGCGGGTTCGATGAGCAGTTCTTC CASSVSGFDEQFF
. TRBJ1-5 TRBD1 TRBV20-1 TGCAGTGCTCACGGACAGGGGGGGATCGGCAATCAGCCCCAGCATTTT CSAHGQGGIGNQPQHF
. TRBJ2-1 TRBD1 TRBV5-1 TGCGCCAGCAGCTTATTACGGGACAGGCAGAATGAGCAGTTCTTC CASSLLRDRQNEQFF
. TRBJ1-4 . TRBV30 TGTGCCTGGAGTTTGCAGGGAGGAAAACTGTTTTTT CAWSLQGGKLFF
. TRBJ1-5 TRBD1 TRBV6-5 TGTGCCAGCAGTTCCTCAGGGGGGACGGGCAATCAGCCCCAGCATTTT CASSSSGGTGNQPQHF
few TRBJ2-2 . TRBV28 TGTGCCAGCAGCCCACAGGGTTTTGACACCGGGGAGCTGTTTTTT CASSPQGFDTGELFF
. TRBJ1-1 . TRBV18 TGTGCCAGCTCACGACAGCGGGTGAGCACTGAAGCTTTCTTT CASSRQRVSTEAFF
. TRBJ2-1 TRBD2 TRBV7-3 TGTGCCAGCAGCGCAACCGGGACTACTTACAATGAGCAGTTCTTC CASSATGTTYNEQFF
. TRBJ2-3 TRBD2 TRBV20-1 TGCAGTGCTAAGACTAGCGGGGGCCGGGATACGCAGTATTTT CSAKTSGGRDTQYF
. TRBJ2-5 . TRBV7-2 TGTGCCAGCAGCTTAGATGGCAGGGGGGAAGAGACCCAGTACTTC CASSLDGRGEETQYF
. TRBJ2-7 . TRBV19 TGTGCCAGTAGTAACCAACCCAGACAGTACGAGCAGTACTTC CASSNQPRQYEQYF
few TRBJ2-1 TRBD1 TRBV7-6 TGTGCCAGCAGCTCGAACCAGGACAGGGGCCACCTCTTCTTC CASSSNQDRGHLFF
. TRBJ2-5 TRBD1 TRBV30 TGTGCCTGGGGAGGGGGACAGGGACAAGAGACCCAGTACTTC CAWGGGQGQETQYF
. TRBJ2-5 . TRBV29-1 TGCAGCTCTGGTCAAGAGACCCAGTACTTC CSSGQETQYF
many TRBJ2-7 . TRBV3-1 TGTGCCAGCAGCCAAGGACAGATACCAAAGCAGTACTTC CASSQGQIPKQYF
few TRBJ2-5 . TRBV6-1 TGTGCCAGCAGTGAATCCCGGTATGAACACCCTCAAGAGACCCAGTACTTC CASSESRYEHPQETQYF
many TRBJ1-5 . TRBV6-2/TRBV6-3 TGTGCCAGCAGCCAGAGAGGTATCGGGTTTTTGGATCAGCCCCAGCATTTT CASSQRGIGFLDQPQHF
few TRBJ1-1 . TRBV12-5 TGTGCTAGTGGTTTGTACGAGAACACTGAAGCTTTCTTT CASGLYENTEAFF